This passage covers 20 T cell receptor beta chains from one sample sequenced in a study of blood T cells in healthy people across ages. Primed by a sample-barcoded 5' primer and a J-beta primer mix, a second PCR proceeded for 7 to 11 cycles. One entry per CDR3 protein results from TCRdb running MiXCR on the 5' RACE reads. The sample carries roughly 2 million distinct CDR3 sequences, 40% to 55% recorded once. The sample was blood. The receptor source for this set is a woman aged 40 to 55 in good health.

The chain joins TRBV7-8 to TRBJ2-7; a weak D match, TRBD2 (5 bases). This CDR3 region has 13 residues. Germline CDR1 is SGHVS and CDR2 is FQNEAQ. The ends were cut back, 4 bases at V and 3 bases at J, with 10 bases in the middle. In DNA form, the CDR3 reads TGTGCCAGCAGCTCAGCTAGCCACTACGAGCAGTACTTC. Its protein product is CASSSASHYEQYF.

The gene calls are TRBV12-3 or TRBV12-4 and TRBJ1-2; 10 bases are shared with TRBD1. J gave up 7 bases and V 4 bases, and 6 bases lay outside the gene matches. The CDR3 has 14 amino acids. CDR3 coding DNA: TGTGCCAGCAGTTCCGGACAGGGGGTTGGTGGCTACACCTTC. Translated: CASSSGQGVGGYTF.

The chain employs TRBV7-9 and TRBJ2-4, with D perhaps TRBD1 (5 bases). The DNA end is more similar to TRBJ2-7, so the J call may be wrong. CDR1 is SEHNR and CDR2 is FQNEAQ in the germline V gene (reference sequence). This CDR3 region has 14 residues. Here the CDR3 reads CASSLDSGLNEQYF. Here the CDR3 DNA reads TGTGCCAGCAGCTTAGACTCAGGGCTCAACGAGCAGTACTTC.

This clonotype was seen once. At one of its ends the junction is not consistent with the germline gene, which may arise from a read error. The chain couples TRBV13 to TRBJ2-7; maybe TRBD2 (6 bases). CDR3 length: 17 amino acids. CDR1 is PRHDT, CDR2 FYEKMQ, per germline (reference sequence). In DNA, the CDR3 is TGTGCCAACAGCTTAGTAGGGGCGGGGCCGGACTCCTACGAGCAGTACTTC. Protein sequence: CANSLVGAGPDSYEQYF.

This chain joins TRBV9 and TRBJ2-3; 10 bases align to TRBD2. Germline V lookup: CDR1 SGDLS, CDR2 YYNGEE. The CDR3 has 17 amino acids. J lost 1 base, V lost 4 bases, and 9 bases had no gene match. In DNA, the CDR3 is TGTGCCAGCAGCTCGACAACTAGCGGGGTCGGCACAGATACGCAGTATTTT. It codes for CASSSTTSGVGTDTQYF.

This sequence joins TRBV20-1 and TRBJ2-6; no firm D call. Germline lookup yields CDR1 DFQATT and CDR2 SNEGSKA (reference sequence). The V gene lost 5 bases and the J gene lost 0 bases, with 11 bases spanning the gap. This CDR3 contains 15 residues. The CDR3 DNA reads TGCAGTGCTGGGAACAGCTACTCTGGGGCCAACGTCCTGACTTTC. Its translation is CSAGNSYSGANVLTF.

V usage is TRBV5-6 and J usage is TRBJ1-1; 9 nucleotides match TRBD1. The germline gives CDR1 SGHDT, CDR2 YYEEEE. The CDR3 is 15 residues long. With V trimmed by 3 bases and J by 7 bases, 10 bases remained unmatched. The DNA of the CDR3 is TGTGCCAGCAGCTCGATCGACAGGGGGGGAGGTGAAGCTTTCTTT. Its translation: CASSSIDRGGGEAFF.

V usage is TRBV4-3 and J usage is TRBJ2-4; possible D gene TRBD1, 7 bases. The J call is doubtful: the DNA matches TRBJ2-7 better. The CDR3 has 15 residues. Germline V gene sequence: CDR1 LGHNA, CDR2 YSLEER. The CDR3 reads CASSQDGRGVREQYF. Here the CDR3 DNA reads TGCGCCAGCAGCCAAGACGGCAGGGGGGTCCGCGAGCAGTACTTC.

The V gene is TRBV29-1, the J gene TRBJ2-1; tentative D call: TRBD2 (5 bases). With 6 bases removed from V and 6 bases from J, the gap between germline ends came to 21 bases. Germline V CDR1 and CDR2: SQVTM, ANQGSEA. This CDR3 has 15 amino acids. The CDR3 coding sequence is TGCAGCGTGGGGTCCATGGGAGCAACACGCAATGAGCAGTTCTTC. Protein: CSVGSMGATRNEQFF.

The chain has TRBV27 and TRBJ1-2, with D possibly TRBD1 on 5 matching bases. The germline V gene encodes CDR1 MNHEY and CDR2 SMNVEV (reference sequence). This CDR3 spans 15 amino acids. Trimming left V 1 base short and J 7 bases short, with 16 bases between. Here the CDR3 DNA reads TGTGCCAGCAGTTTATACGCAGCTCCTAGGGGTGGCTACACCTTC. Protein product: CASSLYAAPRGGYTF.

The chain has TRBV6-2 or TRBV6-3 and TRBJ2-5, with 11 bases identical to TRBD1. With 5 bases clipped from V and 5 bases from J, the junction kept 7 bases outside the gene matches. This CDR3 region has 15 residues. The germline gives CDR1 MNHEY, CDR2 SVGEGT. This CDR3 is CASSHGQGAYETQYF. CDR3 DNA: TGTGCCAGCAGTCACGGACAGGGGGCTTATGAGACCCAGTACTTC.

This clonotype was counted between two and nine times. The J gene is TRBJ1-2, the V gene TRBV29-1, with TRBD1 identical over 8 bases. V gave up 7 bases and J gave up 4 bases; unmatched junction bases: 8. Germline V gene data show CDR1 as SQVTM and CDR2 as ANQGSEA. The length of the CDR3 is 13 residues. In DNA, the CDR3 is TGCAGCGCCTCGACAGGGGTTAGCTATGGCTACACCTTC. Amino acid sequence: CSASTGVSYGYTF. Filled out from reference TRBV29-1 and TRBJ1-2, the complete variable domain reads SAVISQKPSRDICQRGTSLTIQCQVDSQVTMMFWYRQQPGQSLTLIATANQGSEATYESGFVIDKFPISRPNLTFSTLTVSNMSPEDSSIYLCSASTGVSYGYTFGSGTRLTVV.

CDR3 protein: CASSLLAGDYNEQYF. CDR3 DNA: TGTGCCAGCAGCTTACTAGCGGGGGACTACAATGAGCAGTACTTC. This chain joins TRBV7-9 and TRBJ2-5, with 10 bases aligning to TRBD2. The junction had 11 bases not matched to a gene; V was cut back by 2 bases and J by 11 bases. The CDR3 spans 15 residues. Germline V gives CDR1 SEHNR, CDR2 FQNEAQ (reference sequence).

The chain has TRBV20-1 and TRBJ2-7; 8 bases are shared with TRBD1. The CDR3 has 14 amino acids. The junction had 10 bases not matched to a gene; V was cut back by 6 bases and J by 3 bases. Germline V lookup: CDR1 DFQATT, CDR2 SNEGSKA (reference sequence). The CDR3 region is CSAPKQGVVYEQYF. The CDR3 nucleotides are TGCAGTGCCCCTAAACAGGGGGTGGTCTACGAGCAGTACTTC.

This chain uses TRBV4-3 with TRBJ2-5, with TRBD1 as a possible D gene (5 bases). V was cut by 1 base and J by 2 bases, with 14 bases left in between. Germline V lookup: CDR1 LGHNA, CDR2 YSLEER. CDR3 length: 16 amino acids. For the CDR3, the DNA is TGCGCCAGCAGCCAAGGCAAAGGGAAGGGGCAAGAGACCCAGTACTTC. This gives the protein CASSQGKGKGQETQYF.

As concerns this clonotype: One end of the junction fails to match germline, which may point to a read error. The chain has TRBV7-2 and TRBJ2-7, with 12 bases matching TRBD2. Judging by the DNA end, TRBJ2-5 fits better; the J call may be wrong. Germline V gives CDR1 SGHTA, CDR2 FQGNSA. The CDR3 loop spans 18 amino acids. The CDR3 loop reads CASSLALLAGGNQGTQYF. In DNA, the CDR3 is TGTGCCAGCAGCTTAGCGCTGCTAGCGGGGGGGAACCAAGGGACCCAGTACTTC.

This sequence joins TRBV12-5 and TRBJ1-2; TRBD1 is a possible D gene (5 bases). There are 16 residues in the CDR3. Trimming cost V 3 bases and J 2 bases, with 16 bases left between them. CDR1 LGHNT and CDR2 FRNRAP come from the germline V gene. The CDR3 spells CASGFFPDSLNYGYTF. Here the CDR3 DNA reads TGTGCTAGTGGTTTTTTCCCCGACAGTCTCAACTATGGCTACACCTTC. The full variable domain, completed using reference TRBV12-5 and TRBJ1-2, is DARVTQTPRHKVTEMGQEVTMRCQPILGHNTVFWYRQTMMQGLELLAYFRNRAPLDDSGMPKDRFSAEMPDATLATLKIQPSEPRDSAVYFCASGFFPDSLNYGYTFGSGTRLTVV.

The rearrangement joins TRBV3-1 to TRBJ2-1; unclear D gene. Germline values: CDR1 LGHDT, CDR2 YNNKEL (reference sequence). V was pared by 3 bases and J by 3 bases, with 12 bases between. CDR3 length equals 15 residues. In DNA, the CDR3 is TGTGCCAGCAGCCAGGACGTCAACCTCTACAATGAGCAGTTCTTC. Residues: CASSQDVNLYNEQFF.

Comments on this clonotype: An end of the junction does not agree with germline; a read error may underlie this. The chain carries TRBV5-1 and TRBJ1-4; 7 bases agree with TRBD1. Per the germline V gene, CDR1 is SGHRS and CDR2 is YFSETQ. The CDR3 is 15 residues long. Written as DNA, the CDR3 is TGCGCCAGCAGCCCCCGCCACAGGGGAAATGAGAAACTGTTTTTT. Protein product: CASSPRHRGNEKLFF.

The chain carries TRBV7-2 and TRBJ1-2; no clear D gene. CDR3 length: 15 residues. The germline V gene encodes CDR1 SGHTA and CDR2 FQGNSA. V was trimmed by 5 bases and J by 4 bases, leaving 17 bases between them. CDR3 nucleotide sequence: TGTGCCAGCAGCCCAGGCCCTTGGGAGGTCTATGGCTACACCTTC. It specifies CASSPGPWEVYGYTF.